What follows are 19 T cell receptor beta chains derived from one specimen sequenced in a study of PD-1 blockade in classical Hodgkin lymphoma. Sequenced by immunoSEQ multiplex PCR; TCRdb stores in-frame clones only, minus some. There are some 84,000 clones in the sample; approximately 88% occur only once, and approximately 22% lies in the top ten. Relapse after autologous stem cell transplantation occurred in every patient, and brentuximab vedotin exposure varied. This specimen consisted of peripheral blood mononuclear cells (PBMCs), obtained at baseline. Receptor source: a human donor with classical Hodgkin lymphoma.

The chain uses TRBV28 and TRBJ2-2, with D tentatively TRBD1 (6 bases). From germline, CDR1 is MDHEN and CDR2 SYDVKM. The CDR3 sequence is 18 residues long. Trimming cost V 3 bases and J 5 bases, with 22 bases left between them. CDR3 loop: CASSFGAWGRGRTGELFF. DNA of the CDR3: TGTGCCAGCAGTTTTGGGGCTTGGGGCAGGGGTCGGACCGGGGAGCTGTTTTTT.

This chain uses TRBV2 with TRBJ1-5; D is ambiguous. The CDR3 covers 14 residues. Trimming cost V 5 bases and J 8 bases, with 16 bases left between them. CDR1 SNHLY and CDR2 FYNNEI come from the germline V gene. The CDR3 nucleotides are TGTGCCAGCAGTCGAATACAGACTCGGGAGCCCCAGCATTTT. Encoded protein: CASSRIQTREPQHF.

The V and J genes are TRBV2 and TRBJ2-7, with D perhaps matching TRBD1 or TRBD2 (5 bases each). The germline gives CDR1 SNHLY, CDR2 FYNNEI. V gave up 6 bases and J gave up 2 bases, with 17 bases separating them. This CDR3 has 15 residues. The CDR3 loop reads CASRGFGTPTYEQYF. CDR3 nucleotides: TGTGCCAGCAGGGGGTTCGGGACGCCCACCTACGAGCAGTACTTC. Using reference TRBV2 and TRBJ2-7 for the parts outside the CDR3, the full variable domain is EPEVTQTPSHQVTQMGQEVILRCVPISNHLYFYWYRQILGQKVEFLVSFYNNEISEKSEIFDDQFSVERPDGSNFTLKIRSTKLEDSAMYFCASRGFGTPTYEQYFGPGTRLTVT.

The gene calls are TRBV25-1 and TRBJ2-1; no firm D call. V lost 5 bases and J 6 bases, leaving 17 bases between the germline ends. This CDR3 is 15 amino acids long. Germline assignment: CDR1 MGHDK and CDR2 SYGVNS. CDR3: CASSLGMGKINEQFF. The CDR3 bases are TGTGCCAGCAGTTTAGGGATGGGGAAAATCAATGAGCAGTTCTTC.

This chain links TRBV5-1 with TRBJ1-5, with D unresolved. The V end was cut by 0 bases, the J end by 4 bases, with 11 bases between. CDR1 is SGHRS and CDR2 is YFSETQ in the germline V gene. CDR3 length: 15 amino acids. CDR3 protein: CASSLDGGGNQPQHF. CDR3 nucleotides: TGCGCCAGCAGCTTGGATGGTGGCGGGAATCAGCCCCAGCATTTT.

The chain joins TRBV7-6 to TRBJ2-7; 13 bases agree with TRBD2. The CDR3 contains 15 residues. Germline V gene sequence: CDR1 SGHVS, CDR2 FNYEAQ. Germline trimming cut 5 bases from V and 3 bases from J; bases unmatched to any gene: 4. CDR3 loop: CASSPGTSGIYEQYF. The DNA of the CDR3 is TGTGCCAGCAGCCCTGGGACTAGCGGGATCTACGAGCAGTACTTC.

The chain combines TRBV5-1 with TRBJ1-1; D is uncertain. Trimming stripped 0 bases from V and 4 bases from J, with 10 bases between. From germline, CDR1 is SGHRS and CDR2 YFSETQ. The CDR3 loop spans 14 amino acids. CDR3: CASSLEITGTEAFF. The CDR3 DNA follows: TGCGCCAGCAGCTTGGAAATTACCGGCACTGAAGCTTTCTTT.

The chain uses TRBV12-2 and TRBJ1-4. TRBV12-2 is reported as a pseudogene. The CDR3 contains 16 residues. The CDR3 nucleotides are TGTGCAAGTCGACAAAGCCAGGGGAGGGCTAGTGAAAAACTGTTTTTT. As protein: CASRQSQGRASEKLFF.

V is TRBV18 and J is TRBJ1-1; the D is unclear. Trimming cost V 9 bases and J 11 bases, with 19 bases left between them. Per germline, CDR1 KGHSH and CDR2 LQKENI. The CDR3 is 12 residues long. The CDR3 DNA reads as TGTGCCAGTCACGGAGTGGGCTTAGAGGCTTTCTTT. Protein sequence: CASHGVGLEAFF.

J is TRBJ1-5 and V is TRBV9, with D unresolved. Germline CDR1 is SGDLS and CDR2 is YYNGEE. This CDR3 comprises 13 residues. V was cut by 4 bases and J by 2 bases, with 7 bases left in between. This CDR3 reads CASSPNGNQPQHF. The CDR3 bases are TGTGCCAGCAGCCCAAATGGCAATCAGCCCCAGCATTTT.

The rearrangement uses TRBV30 and TRBJ1-3; D is unclear. CDR1 is GTSNPN, CDR2 SVGIG, per germline (reference sequence). The CDR3 runs to 14 residues. Trimming stripped 1 base from V and 10 bases from J, with 17 bases between. DNA of the CDR3: TGTGCCTGGAGTGGTGGACTGCCCCGAGATACCATATATTTT. Its translation: CAWSGGLPRDTIYF.

The count of this clone is one. This rearrangement joins TRBV28 to TRBJ1-5, with TRBD1 matching 7 bases. The CDR3 spans 14 residues. V shed 8 bases and J 9 bases; nucleotides not matched to a gene: 13. CDR1 is MDHEN, CDR2 SYDVKM, per germline. The chain's CDR3 is CASEAGGGMLPQHF. CDR3 sequence (DNA): TGTGCCAGCGAGGCAGGGGGTGGAATGCTGCCCCAGCATTTT.

In nucleotides, the CDR3 is TGTGCCAGCAGTTACTCGGCACCGGTCGGCGAGCAGTACTTC. Translating it yields CASSYSAPVGEQYF. V gene TRBV6-6 combines with J gene TRBJ2-7; D uncertain. The CDR3 contains 14 residues. CDR1 and CDR2 (germline): MNHNY, SVGAGI (reference sequence). Deletions cut 0 bases from V and 6 bases from J, with 12 bases between.

The chain joins TRBV6-5 to TRBJ2-1; D tentatively reads TRBD1 or TRBD2 (5 bases each). Trimming removed 5 bases at V and 9 bases at J, with 14 bases between. Germline CDR1 MNHEY, CDR2 SVGAGI. The CDR3 sequence is 13 residues long. The DNA of the CDR3 is TGTGCCAGCAGTCCAAGAGGGGTAGGTGAGCAGTTCTTC. As protein: CASSPRGVGEQFF.

The chain uses TRBV4-1 and TRBJ2-7, with 7 bases fitting TRBD1. This CDR3 has 17 residues. The ends lost 0 bases at V and 0 bases at J; junction bases unmatched: 8. Germline values: CDR1 MGHRA, CDR2 YSYEKL. CDR3 region: CASSQEFTGASSYEQYF. The CDR3 region has the DNA TGCGCCAGCAGCCAAGAGTTTACAGGGGCCTCCTCCTACGAGCAGTACTTC.

The chain joins TRBV6-6 to TRBJ2-5; D remains unclear. CDR3 size: 14 residues. CDR1 is MNHNY, CDR2 SVGAGI, per germline (reference sequence). The V end was cut by 5 bases, the J end by 1 base, with 11 bases between. CDR3 bases: TGTGCCAGCAGTCAGGCGAGGAGCCAAGAGACCCAGTACTTC. Translated, it gives CASSQARSQETQYF.

The chain couples TRBV18 to TRBJ2-1; 8 nucleotides agree with TRBD1. V dropped 3 bases and J dropped 5; count of bases not matched to a gene: 6. Per the germline V gene, CDR1 is KGHSH and CDR2 is LQKENI. This CDR3 contains 15 residues. The CDR3 loop is CASSPMTGVDNEQFF. The CDR3 DNA sequence: TGTGCCAGCTCACCCATGACAGGGGTGGACAATGAGCAGTTCTTC.

For the CDR3, the DNA is TGTGCCAGCAGCTTAGAAATGACAGGGGGCTATGGCTACACCTTC. This encodes CASSLEMTGGYGYTF. The rearrangement uses TRBV7-2 and TRBJ1-2, with 9 nucleotides matching TRBD1. The J segment lost 4 bases and the V segment lost 1 base, leaving 4 bases of the junction unmatched. Germline CDR1 and CDR2: SGHTA and FQGNSA. The CDR3 runs 15 residues. Using reference TRBV7-2 and TRBJ1-2 for the parts outside the CDR3, the full variable domain is GAGVSQSPSNKVTEKGKDVELRCDPISGHTALYWYRQSLGQGLEFLIYFQGNSAPDKSGLPSDRFSAERTGGSVSTLTIQRTQQEDSAVYLCASSLEMTGGYGYTFGSGTRLTVV.

This clone was detected a few times. V gene TRBV27 combines with J gene TRBJ2-7; 15 nucleotides agree with TRBD2. The CDR3 is made up of 15 amino acids. Per germline, CDR1 MNHEY and CDR2 SMNVEV (reference sequence). Trimming removed 5 bases from V and 5 bases from J; junction bases left unmatched: 4. The CDR3 is CASSPWTSGRDEQYF. In DNA, the CDR3 is TGTGCCAGCAGTCCCTGGACTAGCGGGAGGGACGAGCAGTACTTC.